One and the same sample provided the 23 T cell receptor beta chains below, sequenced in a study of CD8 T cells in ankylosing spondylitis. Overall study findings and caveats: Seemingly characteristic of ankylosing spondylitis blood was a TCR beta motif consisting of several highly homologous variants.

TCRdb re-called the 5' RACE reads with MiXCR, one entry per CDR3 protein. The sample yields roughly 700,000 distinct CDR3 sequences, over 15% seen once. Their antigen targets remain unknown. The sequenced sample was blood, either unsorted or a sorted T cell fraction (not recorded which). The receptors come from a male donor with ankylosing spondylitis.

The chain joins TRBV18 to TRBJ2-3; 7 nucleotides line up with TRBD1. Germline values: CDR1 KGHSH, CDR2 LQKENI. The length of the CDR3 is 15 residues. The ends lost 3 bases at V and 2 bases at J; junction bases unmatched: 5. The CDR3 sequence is CASSPSGTVTDTQYF. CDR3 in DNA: TGTGCCAGCTCACCGTCCGGGACAGTCACAGATACGCAGTATTTT.

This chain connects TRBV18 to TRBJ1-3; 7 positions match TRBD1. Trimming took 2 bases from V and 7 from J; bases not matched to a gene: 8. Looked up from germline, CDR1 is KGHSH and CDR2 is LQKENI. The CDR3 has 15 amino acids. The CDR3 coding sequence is TGTGCCAGCTCACCAGGGACAGCGCCTTTCAACACCATATATTTT. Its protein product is CASSPGTAPFNTIYF.

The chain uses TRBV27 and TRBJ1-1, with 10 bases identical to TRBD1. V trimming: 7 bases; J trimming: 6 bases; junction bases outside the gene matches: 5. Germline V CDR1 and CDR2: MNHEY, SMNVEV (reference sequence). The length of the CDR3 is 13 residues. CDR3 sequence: CASKMTGGPEAFF. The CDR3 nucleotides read TGTGCCAGCAAAATGACAGGGGGCCCTGAAGCTTTCTTT.

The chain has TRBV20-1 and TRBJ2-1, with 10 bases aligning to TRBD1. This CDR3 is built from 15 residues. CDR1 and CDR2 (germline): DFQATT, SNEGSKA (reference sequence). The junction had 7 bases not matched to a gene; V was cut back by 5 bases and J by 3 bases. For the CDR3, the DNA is TGCAGTGCTGCCGCCCGGGACAGGGGCTACAATGAGCAGTTCTTC. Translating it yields CSAAARDRGYNEQFF.

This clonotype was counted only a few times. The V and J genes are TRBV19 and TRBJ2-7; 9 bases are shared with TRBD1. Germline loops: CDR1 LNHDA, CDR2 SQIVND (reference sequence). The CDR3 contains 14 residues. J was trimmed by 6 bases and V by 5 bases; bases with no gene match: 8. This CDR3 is CASSPGTGFSEQYF. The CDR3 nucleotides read TGTGCCAGTAGTCCCGGGACAGGGTTTAGCGAGCAGTACTTC.

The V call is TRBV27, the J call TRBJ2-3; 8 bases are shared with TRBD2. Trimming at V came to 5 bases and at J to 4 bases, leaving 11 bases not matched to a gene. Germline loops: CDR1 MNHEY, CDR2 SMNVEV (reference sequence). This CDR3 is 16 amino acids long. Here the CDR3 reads CASSRKAGVDADTQYF. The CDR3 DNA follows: TGTGCCAGCAGTCGTAAAGCGGGAGTAGACGCAGATACGCAGTATTTT.

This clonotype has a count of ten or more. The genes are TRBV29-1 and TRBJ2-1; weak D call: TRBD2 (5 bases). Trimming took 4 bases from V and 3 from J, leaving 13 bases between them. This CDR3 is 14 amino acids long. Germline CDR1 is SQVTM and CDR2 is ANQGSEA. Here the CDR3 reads CSVGGGLGYNEQFF. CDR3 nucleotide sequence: TGCAGCGTTGGCGGCGGGTTGGGCTACAATGAGCAGTTCTTC.

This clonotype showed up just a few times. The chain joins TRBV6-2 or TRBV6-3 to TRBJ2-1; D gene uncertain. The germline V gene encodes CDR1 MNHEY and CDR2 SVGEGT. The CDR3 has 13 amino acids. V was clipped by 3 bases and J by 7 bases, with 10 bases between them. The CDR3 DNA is TGTGCCAGCAGTTATTGGCTTTATAATGAGCAGTTCTTC. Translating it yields CASSYWLYNEQFF.

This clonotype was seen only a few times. Here the CDR3 reads CSVDKRSGNTIYF. In DNA form, the CDR3 reads TGCAGCGTTGACAAGAGATCTGGAAACACCATATATTTT. The chain has TRBV29-1 and TRBJ1-3; D gene ambiguous. CDR3 size: 13 residues. Germline V gene data show CDR1 as SQVTM and CDR2 as ANQGSEA. Trimming left V 3 bases short and J 1 base short, with 7 bases between.

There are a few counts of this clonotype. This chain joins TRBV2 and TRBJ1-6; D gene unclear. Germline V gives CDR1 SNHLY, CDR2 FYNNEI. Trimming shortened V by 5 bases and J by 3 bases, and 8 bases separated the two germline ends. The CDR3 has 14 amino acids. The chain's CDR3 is CASSRRVYNSPLHF. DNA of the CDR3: TGTGCCAGCAGTCGGAGGGTCTATAATTCACCCCTCCACTTT.

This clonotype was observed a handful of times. The CDR3 region is CSALGVAASYNEQFF. DNA for the CDR3: TGCAGTGCCCTCGGGGTAGCGGCCTCCTACAATGAGCAGTTCTTC. The chain employs TRBV20-1 and TRBJ2-1, with D possibly being TRBD2 (6 bases). Trimming shortened V by 6 bases and J by 0 bases, and 15 bases separated the two germline ends. Germline V gene sequence: CDR1 DFQATT, CDR2 SNEGSKA (reference sequence). The CDR3 extends over 15 amino acids.

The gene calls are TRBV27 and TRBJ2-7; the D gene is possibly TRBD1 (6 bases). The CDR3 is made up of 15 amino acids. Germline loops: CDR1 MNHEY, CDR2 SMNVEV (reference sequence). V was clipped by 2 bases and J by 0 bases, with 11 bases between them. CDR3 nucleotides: TGTGCCAGCAGTTTACAAAGACAGGCCTCCTACGAGCAGTACTTC. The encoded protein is CASSLQRQASYEQYF.

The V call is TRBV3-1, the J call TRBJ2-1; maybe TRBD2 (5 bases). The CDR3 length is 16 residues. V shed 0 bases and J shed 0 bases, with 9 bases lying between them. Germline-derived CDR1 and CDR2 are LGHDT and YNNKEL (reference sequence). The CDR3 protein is CASSQDQGSSYNEQFF. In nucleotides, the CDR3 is TGTGCCAGCAGCCAAGATCAAGGGAGCTCCTACAATGAGCAGTTCTTC.

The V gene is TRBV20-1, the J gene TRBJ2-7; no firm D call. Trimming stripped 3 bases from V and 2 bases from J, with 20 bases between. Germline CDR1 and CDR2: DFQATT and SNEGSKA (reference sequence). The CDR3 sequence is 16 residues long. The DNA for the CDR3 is TGCAGTGCTAGGGCGATTGGTTCCCCACAGACCTACGAGCAGTACTTC. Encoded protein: CSARAIGSPQTYEQYF.

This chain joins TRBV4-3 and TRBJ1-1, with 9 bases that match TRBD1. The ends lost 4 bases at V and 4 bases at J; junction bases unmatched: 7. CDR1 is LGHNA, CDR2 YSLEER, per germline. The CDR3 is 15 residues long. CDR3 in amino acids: CASSPGQGRSTEAFF. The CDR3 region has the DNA TGCGCCAGCAGCCCCGGACAGGGGAGGAGCACTGAAGCTTTCTTT.

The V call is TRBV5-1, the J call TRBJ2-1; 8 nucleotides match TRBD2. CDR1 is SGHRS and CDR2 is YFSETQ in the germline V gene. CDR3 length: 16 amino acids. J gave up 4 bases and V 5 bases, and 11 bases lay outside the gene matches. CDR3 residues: CASSNTGGPTYNEQFF. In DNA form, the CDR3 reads TGCGCCAGCAGTAACACGGGAGGGCCAACTTACAATGAGCAGTTCTTC.

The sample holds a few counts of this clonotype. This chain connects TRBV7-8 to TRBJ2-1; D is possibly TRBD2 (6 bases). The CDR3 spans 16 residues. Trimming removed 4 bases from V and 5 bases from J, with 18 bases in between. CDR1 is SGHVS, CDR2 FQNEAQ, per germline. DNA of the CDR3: TGTGCCAGCAGCTCGATGGGGAGGAGTTTCCACAATGAGCAGTTCTTC. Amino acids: CASSSMGRSFHNEQFF.

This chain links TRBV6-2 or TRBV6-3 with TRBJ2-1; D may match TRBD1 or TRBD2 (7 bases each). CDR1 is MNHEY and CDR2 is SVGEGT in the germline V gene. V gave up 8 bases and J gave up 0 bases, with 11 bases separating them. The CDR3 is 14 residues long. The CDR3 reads CASCRGGSYNEQFF. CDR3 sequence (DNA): TGTGCCAGCTGCAGGGGGGGCTCCTACAATGAGCAGTTCTTC.

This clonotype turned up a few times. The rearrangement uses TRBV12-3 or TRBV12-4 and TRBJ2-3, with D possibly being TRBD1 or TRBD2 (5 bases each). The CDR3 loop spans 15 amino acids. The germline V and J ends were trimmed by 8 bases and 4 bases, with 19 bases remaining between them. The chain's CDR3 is CASHAGAGRADTQYF. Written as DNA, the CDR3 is TGTGCCAGCCACGCGGGCGCAGGGCGGGCAGATACGCAGTATTTT.

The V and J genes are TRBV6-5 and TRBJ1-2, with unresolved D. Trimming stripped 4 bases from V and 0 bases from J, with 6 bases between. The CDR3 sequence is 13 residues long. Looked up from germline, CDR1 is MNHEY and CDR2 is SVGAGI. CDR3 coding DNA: TGTGCCAGCAGTTCAGGTCCTAACTATGGCTACACCTTC. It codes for CASSSGPNYGYTF.

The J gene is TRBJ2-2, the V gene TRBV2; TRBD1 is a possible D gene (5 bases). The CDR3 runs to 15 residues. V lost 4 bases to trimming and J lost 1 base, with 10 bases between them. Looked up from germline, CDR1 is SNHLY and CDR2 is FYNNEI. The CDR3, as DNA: TGTGCCAGCAGTGCCCAGGGTTGGAACACCGGGGAGCTGTTTTTT. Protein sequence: CASSAQGWNTGELFF.

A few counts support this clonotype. CDR3 protein: CASRDTGEPTRYSGNTIYF. DNA of the CDR3: TGTGCCAGCAGGGATACAGGGGAACCGACAAGATACTCTGGAAACACCATATATTTT. The V and J genes are TRBV2 and TRBJ1-3; 7 nucleotides agree with TRBD1. V lost 6 bases and J lost 0; bases outside the gene matches: 17. Germline CDR1 and CDR2: SNHLY and FYNNEI. There are 19 residues in the CDR3.

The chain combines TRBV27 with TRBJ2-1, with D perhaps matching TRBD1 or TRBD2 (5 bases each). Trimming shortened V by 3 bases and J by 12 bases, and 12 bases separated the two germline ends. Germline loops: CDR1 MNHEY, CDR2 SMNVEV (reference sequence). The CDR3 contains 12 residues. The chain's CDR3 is CASSLRGGGQFF. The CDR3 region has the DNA TGTGCCAGCAGTTTGCGCGGTGGGGGGCAGTTCTTC.